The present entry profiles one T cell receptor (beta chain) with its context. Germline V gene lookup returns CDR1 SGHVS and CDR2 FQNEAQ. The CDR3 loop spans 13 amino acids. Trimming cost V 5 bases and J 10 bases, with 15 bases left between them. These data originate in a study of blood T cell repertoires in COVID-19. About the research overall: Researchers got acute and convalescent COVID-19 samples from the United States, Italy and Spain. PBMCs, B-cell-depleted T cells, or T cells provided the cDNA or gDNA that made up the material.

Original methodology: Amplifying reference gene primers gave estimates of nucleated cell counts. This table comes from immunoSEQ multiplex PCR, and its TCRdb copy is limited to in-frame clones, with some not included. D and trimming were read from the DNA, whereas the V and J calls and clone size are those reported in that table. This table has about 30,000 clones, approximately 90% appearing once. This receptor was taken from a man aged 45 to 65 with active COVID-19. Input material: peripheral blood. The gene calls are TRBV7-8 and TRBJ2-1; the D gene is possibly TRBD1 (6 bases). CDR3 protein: CASSHPTGGEQFF. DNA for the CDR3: TGTGCCAGCAGCCATCCGACAGGTGGCGAGCAGTTCTTC.